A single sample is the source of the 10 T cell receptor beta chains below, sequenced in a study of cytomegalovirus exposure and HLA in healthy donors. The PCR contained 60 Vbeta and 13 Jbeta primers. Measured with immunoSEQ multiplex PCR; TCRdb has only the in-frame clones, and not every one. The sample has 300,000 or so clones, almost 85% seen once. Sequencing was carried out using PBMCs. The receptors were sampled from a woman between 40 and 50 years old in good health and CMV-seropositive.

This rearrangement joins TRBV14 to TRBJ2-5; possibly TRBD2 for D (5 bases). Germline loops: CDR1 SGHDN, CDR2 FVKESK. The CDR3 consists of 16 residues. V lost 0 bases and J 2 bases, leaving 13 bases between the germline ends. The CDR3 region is CASSQDLRAFQETQYF. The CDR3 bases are TGTGCCAGCAGCCAAGATCTGAGGGCCTTTCAAGAGACCCAGTACTTC.

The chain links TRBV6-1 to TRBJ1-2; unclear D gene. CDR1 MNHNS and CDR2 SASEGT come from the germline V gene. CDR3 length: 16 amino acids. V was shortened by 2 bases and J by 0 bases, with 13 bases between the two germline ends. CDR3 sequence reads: CASSELGGFSNYGYTF. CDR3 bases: TGTGCCAGCAGTGAACTTGGCGGGTTTTCTAACTATGGCTACACCTTC.

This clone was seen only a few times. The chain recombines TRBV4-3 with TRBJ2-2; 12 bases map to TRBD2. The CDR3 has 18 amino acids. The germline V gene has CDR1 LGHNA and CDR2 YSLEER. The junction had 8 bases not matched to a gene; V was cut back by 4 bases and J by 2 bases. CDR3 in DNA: TGCGCCAGCAGCCGAGAGACTAGCGGGAGCCCCAACACCGGGGAGCTGTTTTTT. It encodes CASSRETSGSPNTGELFF.

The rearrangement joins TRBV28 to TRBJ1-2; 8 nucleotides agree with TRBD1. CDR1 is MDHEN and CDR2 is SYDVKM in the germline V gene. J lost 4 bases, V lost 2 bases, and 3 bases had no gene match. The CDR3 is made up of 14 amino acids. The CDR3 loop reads CASSLQGAFYGYTF. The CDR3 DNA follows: TGTGCCAGCAGTTTACAGGGGGCGTTCTATGGCTACACCTTC.

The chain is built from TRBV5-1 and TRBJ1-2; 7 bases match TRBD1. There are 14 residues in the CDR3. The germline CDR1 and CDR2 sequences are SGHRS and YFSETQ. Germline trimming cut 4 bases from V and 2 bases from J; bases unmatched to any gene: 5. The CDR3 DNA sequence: TGCGCCAGCAGCGTGGGACAGATCAACTATGGCTACACCTTC. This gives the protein CASSVGQINYGYTF.

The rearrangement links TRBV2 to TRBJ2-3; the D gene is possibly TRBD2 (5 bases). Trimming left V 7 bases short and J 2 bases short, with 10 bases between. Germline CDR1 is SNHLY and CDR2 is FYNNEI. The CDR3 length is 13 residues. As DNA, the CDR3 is TGTGCCAGCATTCGGGAAACCACAGATACGCAGTATTTT. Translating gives CASIRETTDTQYF.

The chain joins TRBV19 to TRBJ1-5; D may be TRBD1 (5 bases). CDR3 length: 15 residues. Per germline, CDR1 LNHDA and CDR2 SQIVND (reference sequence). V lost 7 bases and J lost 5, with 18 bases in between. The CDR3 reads CASTEEAGDYQPQHF. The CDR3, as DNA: TGTGCCAGTACCGAAGAAGCGGGGGACTATCAGCCCCAGCATTTT.

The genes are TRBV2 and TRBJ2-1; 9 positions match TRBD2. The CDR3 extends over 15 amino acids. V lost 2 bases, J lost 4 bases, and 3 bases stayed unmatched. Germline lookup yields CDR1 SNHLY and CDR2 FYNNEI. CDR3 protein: CASSETSGPYNEQFF. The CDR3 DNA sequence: TGTGCCAGCAGTGAAACTAGCGGGCCTTACAATGAGCAGTTCTTC. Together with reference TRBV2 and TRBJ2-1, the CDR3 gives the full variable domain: EPEVTQTPSHQVTQMGQEVILRCVPISNHLYFYWYRQILGQKVEFLVSFYNNEISEKSEIFDDQFSVERPDGSNFTLKIRSTKLEDSAMYFCASSETSGPYNEQFFGPGTRLTVL.

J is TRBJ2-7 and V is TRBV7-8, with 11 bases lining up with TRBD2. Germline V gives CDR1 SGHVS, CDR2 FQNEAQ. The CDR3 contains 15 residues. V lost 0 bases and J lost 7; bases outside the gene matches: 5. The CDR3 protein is CASSLALAGAEEQYF. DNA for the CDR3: TGTGCCAGCAGCTTAGCACTAGCGGGAGCCGAAGAGCAGTACTTC.

In DNA form, the CDR3 reads TGTGCCAGCAGCGTTACAGGGGACTATGGCTACACCTTC. Protein product: CASSVTGDYGYTF. The rearrangement joins TRBV9 to TRBJ1-2, with 7 bases aligning to TRBD1. V dropped 2 bases and J dropped 3; count of bases not matched to a gene: 1. CDR3 size: 13 residues. The germline CDR1 and CDR2 sequences are SGDLS and YYNGEE.